A selection of T cell receptor beta chains follows, all from one sample in a study of shared T cell receptors in the human thymus. TCRdb keeps only in-frame clones here, not all; method: immunoSEQ multiplex PCR. Here the sample spans hundreds of thousands of clones, approximately 89% being singletons. These same records also appear under a second study, on human thymus T cells.

The specimen was thymocytes. The source of these receptors is a boy less than two years old with a congenital heart defect. Both conserved end residues are part of each CDR3. D genes are given only for firm matches. The listing skips clone size in some rows; elsewhere it reads once, few, many or a size class.

j_gene: TRBJ2-2
abundance: -
v_gene: TRBV5-1
d_gene: TRBD2
CDR3aa: CASSAGTSGGQNTGELFF
CDR3nt: TGCGCCAGCAGCGCCGGGACTAGCGGGGGACAGAACACCGGGGAGCTGTTTTTT

j_gene: TRBJ2-5
abundance: -
v_gene: TRBV5-6
d_gene: TRBD1
CDR3aa: CASSGRDREIETQYF
CDR3nt: TGTGCCAGCAGCGGAAGGGACAGGGAAATCGAGACCCAGTACTTC

j_gene: TRBJ2-7
abundance: -
v_gene: TRBV14
d_gene: -
CDR3aa: CASSQDPGLRLEQYF
CDR3nt: TGTGCCAGCAGCCAAGATCCCGGACTCCGTTTGGAGCAGTACTTC

j_gene: TRBJ1-1
abundance: -
v_gene: TRBV9
d_gene: -
CDR3aa: CASSVESATEAFF
CDR3nt: TGTGCCAGCAGCGTAGAGAGTGCTACTGAAGCTTTCTTT

j_gene: TRBJ1-2
abundance: few
v_gene: TRBV11-2
d_gene: TRBD1
CDR3aa: CASSLRSGQNPYGYTF
CDR3nt: TGTGCCAGCAGCTTAAGGTCGGGACAGAATCCCTATGGCTACACCTTC

j_gene: TRBJ2-3
abundance: -
v_gene: TRBV6-4
d_gene: TRBD2
CDR3aa: CASSEHGLAGSLSTDTQYF
CDR3nt: TGTGCCAGCAGTGAGCACGGACTAGCGGGAAGCCTTAGCACAGATACGCAGTATTTT

j_gene: TRBJ2-7
abundance: once
v_gene: TRBV5-8
d_gene: TRBD1
CDR3aa: CASRLEQNVATGQPYEQYF
CDR3nt: TGTGCCAGCAGGTTGGAGCAAAACGTCGCGACAGGGCAACCCTACGAGCAGTACTTC

j_gene: TRBJ1-6
abundance: -
v_gene: TRBV5-1
d_gene: -
CDR3aa: CASSPLGGSSYNSPLHF
CDR3nt: TGCGCCAGCAGCCCCCTGGGAGGGAGCTCCTATAATTCACCCCTCCACTTT

j_gene: TRBJ2-4
abundance: -
v_gene: TRBV5-6
d_gene: TRBD2
CDR3aa: CASSLREGENIQYF
CDR3nt: TGTGCCAGCAGCCTCAGGGAGGGCGAAAACATTCAGTACTTC

j_gene: TRBJ1-1
abundance: -
v_gene: TRBV7-8
d_gene: TRBD1
CDR3aa: CASSLVGQLNTEAFF
CDR3nt: TGTGCCAGCAGCTTAGTGGGACAGTTGAACACTGAAGCTTTCTTT

j_gene: TRBJ2-7
abundance: -
v_gene: TRBV18
d_gene: -
CDR3aa: CASSPERRVPYEQYF
CDR3nt: TGTGCCAGCTCACCAGAGCGACGGGTCCCCTACGAGCAGTACTTC

j_gene: TRBJ2-4
abundance: -
v_gene: TRBV19
d_gene: -
CDR3aa: CASSPRQVKNIQYF
CDR3nt: TGTGCCAGTAGTCCACGACAGGTCAAAAACATTCAGTACTTC

j_gene: TRBJ2-3
abundance: -
v_gene: TRBV28
d_gene: TRBD2
CDR3aa: CASSLPGLAGRWGDTQYF
CDR3nt: TGTGCCAGCAGTTTACCGGGACTAGCGGGAAGGTGGGGAGATACGCAGTATTTT

j_gene: TRBJ1-1
abundance: -
v_gene: TRBV28
d_gene: -
CDR3aa: CASSGPMNTEAFF
CDR3nt: TGTGCCAGCAGTGGCCCCATGAACACTGAAGCTTTCTTT

j_gene: TRBJ1-1
abundance: once
v_gene: TRBV9
d_gene: -
CDR3aa: CASSVVSVGVAYTEAFF
CDR3nt: TGTGCCAGCAGCGTAGTCAGCGTTGGGGTAGCGTACACTGAAGCTTTCTTT

j_gene: TRBJ2-7
abundance: once
v_gene: TRBV7-8
d_gene: TRBD2
CDR3aa: CASSLVAGGTISSYEQYF
CDR3nt: TGTGCCAGCAGCTTAGTAGCGGGGGGGACGATAAGCTCCTACGAGCAGTACTTC

j_gene: TRBJ2-7
abundance: once
v_gene: TRBV27
d_gene: -
CDR3aa: CASSSPGRGAYEQYF
CDR3nt: TGTGCCAGCAGTTCCCCCGGGCGGGGCGCCTACGAGCAGTACTTC

j_gene: TRBJ2-1
abundance: -
v_gene: TRBV7-2
d_gene: TRBD2
CDR3aa: CASSLAQWTSGGGSYNEQFF
CDR3nt: TGTGCCAGCAGCTTAGCGCAGTGGACTAGCGGGGGGGGTTCCTACAATGAGCAGTTCTTC

j_gene: TRBJ1-2
abundance: -
v_gene: TRBV15
d_gene: TRBD1
CDR3aa: CATSRQGAYGYTF
CDR3nt: TGTGCCACCAGCAGACAGGGGGCCTATGGCTACACCTTC

j_gene: TRBJ2-7
abundance: -
v_gene: TRBV28
d_gene: -
CDR3aa: CASSRSRHEQYF
CDR3nt: TGTGCCAGCAGCCGATCGAGGCACGAGCAGTACTTC

j_gene: TRBJ1-5
abundance: -
v_gene: TRBV4-1
d_gene: -
CDR3aa: CASSQDLEGNQPQHF
CDR3nt: TGCGCCAGCAGCCAAGATCTAGAGGGAAATCAGCCCCAGCATTTT

j_gene: TRBJ2-6
abundance: -
v_gene: TRBV4-1
d_gene: -
CDR3aa: CASSQDPGVLSSGANVLTF
CDR3nt: TGCGCCAGCAGCCAAGATCCAGGGGTCCTAAGCTCTGGGGCCAACGTCCTGACTTTC

j_gene: TRBJ2-1
abundance: -
v_gene: TRBV15
d_gene: -
CDR3aa: CATSRDQGADEQFF
CDR3nt: TGTGCCACCAGCAGAGATCAGGGCGCAGATGAGCAGTTCTTC

j_gene: TRBJ2-3
abundance: -
v_gene: TRBV27
d_gene: -
CDR3aa: CASKRRGTDTQYF
CDR3nt: TGTGCCAGCAAGCGGCGGGGCACAGATACGCAGTATTTT

j_gene: TRBJ2-7
abundance: -
v_gene: TRBV6-1
d_gene: -
CDR3aa: CASSEGPRYEQYF
CDR3nt: TGTGCCAGCAGTGAAGGCCCTCGGTACGAGCAGTACTTC

j_gene: TRBJ2-7
abundance: -
v_gene: TRBV19
d_gene: -
CDR3aa: CASSRQLRAPRDEQYF
CDR3nt: TGTGCCAGTAGTCGCCAACTCCGAGCCCCGCGGGACGAGCAGTACTTC

j_gene: TRBJ2-2
abundance: -
v_gene: TRBV2
d_gene: -
CDR3aa: CASDGIGGTGELFF
CDR3nt: TGTGCCAGCGATGGTATTGGGGGGACCGGGGAGCTGTTTTTT

j_gene: TRBJ2-2
abundance: -
v_gene: TRBV18
d_gene: TRBD1
CDR3aa: CASSLPRDRGTGELFF
CDR3nt: TGTGCCAGCTCACTCCCTAGGGACAGGGGCACCGGGGAGCTGTTTTTT